The 12 T cell receptor beta chains reported below all come from one sample, sequenced in a study of control samples from healthy donors and cancer patients. Produced via immunoSEQ multiplex PCR; TCRdb's table is partial and in-frame only. The sample shows about 140,000 clones, about 90% of them seen only once. What was sequenced was blood. The receptors were gathered from a young man in good health.

DNA of the CDR3: TGCGCCAGCAGCTTGGGGACTACGGCCGGGGAGCTGTTTTTT. Encoded protein: CASSLGTTAGELFF. This chain joins TRBV5-1 and TRBJ2-2, with D perhaps matching TRBD2 (6 bases). The CDR3 covers 14 residues. V lost 0 bases to trimming and J lost 6 bases, with 9 bases between them. CDR1 SGHRS and CDR2 YFSETQ come from the germline V gene.

The genes are TRBV5-6 and TRBJ1-2, with D uncertain. Trimming left V 0 bases short and J 4 bases short, with 19 bases between. CDR3 length: 17 residues. CDR1 and CDR2 (germline): SGHDT, YYEEEE. Here the CDR3 reads CASSLESGSPYAYGYTF. The CDR3 DNA follows: TGTGCCAGCAGCTTGGAATCCGGATCCCCCTACGCCTATGGCTACACCTTC.

The genes are TRBV7-9 and TRBJ1-4; 12 nucleotides line up with TRBD1. Per the germline V gene, CDR1 is SEHNR and CDR2 is FQNEAQ (reference sequence). After removal of 3 bases from V and 7 bases from J, the junction contained 12 bases not matched to a gene. This CDR3 spans 18 amino acids. This chain's CDR3 is CASSLGPGQGAEGEKLFF. CDR3 nucleotides: TGTGCCAGCAGCTTGGGGCCGGGACAGGGGGCGGAAGGTGAAAAACTGTTTTTT.

The chain joins TRBV9 to TRBJ2-3, with 10 bases matching TRBD2. The CDR3 runs to 15 residues. Germline CDR1 SGDLS, CDR2 YYNGEE. J was trimmed by 2 bases and V by 2 bases; bases with no gene match: 2. CDR3 sequence: CASSVTSGATDTQYF. The CDR3 coding sequence is TGTGCCAGCAGCGTTACTAGCGGGGCCACAGATACGCAGTATTTT.

The genes are TRBV5-5 and TRBJ2-2, with 12 positions matching TRBD2. Germline assignment: CDR1 SGHKS and CDR2 YYEKEE (reference sequence). This CDR3 has 17 amino acids. V was pared by 2 bases and J by 4 bases, with 6 bases of the junction left unmatched. The DNA for the CDR3 is TGTGCCAGCAGCTTTACTAGCGGGGGGTCGGGCACCGGGGAGCTGTTTTTT. Translating it yields CASSFTSGGSGTGELFF.

J is TRBJ2-1 and V is TRBV7-2; 7 bases line up with TRBD2. From germline, CDR1 is SGHTA and CDR2 FQGNSA. The CDR3 covers 16 residues. Losses at the gene ends were 2 bases for V and 6 bases for J; bases not matched to a gene: 10. The CDR3 region has the DNA TGTGCCAGCAGCTTATGGGCCCGGGGGGACTTCAATGAGCAGTTCTTC. Translated, it gives CASSLWARGDFNEQFF.

J is TRBJ1-5 and V is TRBV27; D not certain. Germline V gives CDR1 MNHEY, CDR2 SMNVEV (reference sequence). The V gene lost 6 bases and the J gene lost 1 base, with 13 bases spanning the gap. CDR3 length: 15 amino acids. CDR3 DNA sequence: TGTGCCAGCAGACCCCCCGGACCGAGCAATCAGCCCCAGCATTTT. It codes for CASRPPGPSNQPQHF.

The genes are TRBV12-3 or TRBV12-4 and TRBJ2-2, with D possibly TRBD2 on 7 matching bases. The CDR3 has 12 residues. The V and J ends lost 6 bases and 9 bases respectively, with 11 bases between them. The DNA of the CDR3 is TGTGCCAGCAGGGGGGGGCCCAGGGAGCTGTTTTTT. This encodes CASRGGPRELFF.

This chain connects TRBV27 to TRBJ2-1; possible D gene TRBD1, 5 bases. V lost 0 bases, J lost 5 bases, and 5 bases lay in between. Germline assignment: CDR1 MNHEY and CDR2 SMNVEV (reference sequence). This CDR3 has 13 amino acids. The chain's CDR3 is CASSLSRDNEQFF. CDR3 sequence (DNA): TGTGCCAGCAGTTTATCCAGGGACAATGAGCAGTTCTTC.

The V call is TRBV5-6, the J call TRBJ1-5; 10 positions match TRBD1. This CDR3 spans 15 amino acids. Germline V gene lookup returns CDR1 SGHDT and CDR2 YYEEEE. Trimming removed 4 bases from V and 4 bases from J; junction bases left unmatched: 5. For the CDR3, the DNA is TGTGCCAGCAGCCTGGGACAGGGGATAAATCAGCCCCAGCATTTT. It translates to CASSLGQGINQPQHF.

The CDR3 sequence: CATSGPADTGEQTGELFF. The DNA for the CDR3 is TGTGCCACCAGTGGTCCTGCAGATACAGGGGAGCAAACCGGGGAGCTGTTTTTT. V usage is TRBV24-1 and J usage is TRBJ2-2; 7 bases align to TRBD1. The CDR3 is 18 amino acids. Germline CDR1 KGHDR, CDR2 SFDVKD. J gave up 5 bases and V 5 bases, and 16 bases lay outside the gene matches.

J is TRBJ2-5 and V is TRBV5-1; D gene ambiguous. V dropped 3 bases and J dropped 5 bases, with 14 bases sitting between them. Per the germline V gene, CDR1 is SGHRS and CDR2 is YFSETQ. The length of the CDR3 is 14 residues. CDR3 in amino acids: CASSYRAPGETQYF. The CDR3 nucleotides read TGCGCCAGCAGCTATCGCGCCCCTGGGGAGACCCAGTACTTC.